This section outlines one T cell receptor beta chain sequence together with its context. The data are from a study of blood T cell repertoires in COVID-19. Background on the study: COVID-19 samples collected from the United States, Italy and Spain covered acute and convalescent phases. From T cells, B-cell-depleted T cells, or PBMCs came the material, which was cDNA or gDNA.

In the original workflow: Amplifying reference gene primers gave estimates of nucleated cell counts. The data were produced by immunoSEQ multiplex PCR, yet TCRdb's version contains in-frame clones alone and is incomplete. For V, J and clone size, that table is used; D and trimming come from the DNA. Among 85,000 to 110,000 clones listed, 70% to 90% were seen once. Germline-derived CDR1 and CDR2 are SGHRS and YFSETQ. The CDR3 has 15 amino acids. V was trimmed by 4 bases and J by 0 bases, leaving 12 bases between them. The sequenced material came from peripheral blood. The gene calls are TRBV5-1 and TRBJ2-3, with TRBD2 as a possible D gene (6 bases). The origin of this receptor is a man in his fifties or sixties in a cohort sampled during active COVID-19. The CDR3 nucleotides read TGCGCCAGCAGCCCGGGACTCCAGAGCACAGATACGCAGTATTTT. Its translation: CASSPGLQSTDTQYF. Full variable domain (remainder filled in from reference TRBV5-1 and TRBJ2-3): KAGVTQTPRYLIKTRGQQVTLSCSPISGHRSVSWYQQTPGQGLQFLFEYFSETQRNKGNFPGRFSGRQFSNSRSEMNVSTLELGDSALYLCASSPGLQSTDTQYFGPGTRLTVL.